This T cell receptor (beta chain) was identified in a study of blood T cell repertoires in COVID-19. For the study at large: Samples representing acute and convalescent COVID-19 were sourced from the United States, Italy and Spain.

This CDR3 spans 16 amino acids. V shed 0 bases, J shed 4 bases, and the junction held 8 bases outside the gene matches. Germline loops: CDR1 SEHNR, CDR2 FQNEAQ (reference sequence). The protocol was immunoSEQ multiplex PCR, while the TCRdb copy is restricted to in-frame clones and leaves out a portion. The table includes 110,000 to 150,000 clones, around 81% detected once. This sequence joins TRBV7-9 and TRBJ2-7; 8 bases are shared with TRBD1. This TCR came from a woman aged 50 to 60 with acute or convalescent COVID-19. The sequenced sample was peripheral blood. The DNA of the CDR3 is TGTGCCAGCAGCTTAGCCGGGCAGGGGGCGAGATACGAGCAGTACTTC. Translation: CASSLAGQGARYEQYF.